This T cell receptor (beta chain) was observed in a study of shared clonotypes between healthy human individuals. Across the whole study: Serving as donors were two women and a few men, whose ages spanned 18 to 49. Points from the study as a whole: Sampling used blood alone; tissue repertoires probably differ.

With respect to this clone: Its antigen is unknown. Since a far larger clone is one base different, this is likely a read error.

Genomic DNA from unsorted samples was obtained from about 82 million PBMCs (per sample). Investigators spread the genomic DNA of each subset evenly over several immunoSEQ plates. Libraries were prepared by immunoSEQ multiplex PCR; TCRdb keeps only in-frame clonotypes and omits some of them. The sample shows about 490,000 clones, about 84% of them seen only once. Germline lookup yields CDR1 GTSNPN and CDR2 SVGIG (reference sequence). The CDR3 consists of 13 residues. Trimming removed 6 bases from V and 8 bases from J, with 17 bases in between. The gene calls are TRBV30 and TRBJ2-1; D is perhaps TRBD2 (6 bases). Sequencing was performed on PBMCs. The receptor comes from a woman aged 40-49 years in good health. Some clones in this sample may be carry-over from other donors' samples. In DNA, the CDR3 is TGTGCCTGTAGTCGGACTACGTTACATGAGCAGTTCTTC. It encodes CACSRTTLHEQFF.